Listed below are T cell receptor beta chains from one sample, sequenced in a study of cytomegalovirus exposure and HLA in healthy donors. Here immunoSEQ multiplex PCR was the method, and the copy in TCRdb shows in-frame clones only, minus some. The sample lists about 220,000 clones; 60% to 80% were seen once. The sequenced sample consisted of PBMCs. The receptors here all came from a woman aged 30 to 39 in good health and CMV-seronegative. The conserved cysteine and the conserved F or W are not part of the CDR3 here.

V	J	CDR3
TRBV18	TRBJ2-7	ASSPKQGVGHEQY
TRBV5-6	TRBJ1-6	ASSWGGAGNSPLH
TRBV6-6	TRBJ2-7	ASSYSQGAYEQY
TRBV7-9	TRBJ1-3	ASSFGGRAGNTIY
TRBV6-1	TRBJ1-5	ASSDTHGQPQH
TRBV30	TRBJ1-4	AWTGGGYEKLF
TRBV30	TRBJ2-3	GAGDTTSTDTQY
TRBV9	TRBJ2-7	ASSAGSGLAGYEQY
TRBV25-1	TRBJ1-4	ASREGAREKLF
TRBV18	TRBJ1-1	ASSPLGGRPEAF
TRBV12-5	TRBJ1-2	ASGLVPPDRNYGYT
TRBV30	TRBJ2-2	AWSGLAGWRTGELF
TRBV5-6	TRBJ2-7	ASSLVGQGDYEQY
TRBV7-8	TRBJ2-1	ASSLRGREVYGEQF
TRBV9	TRBJ1-5	ASSSGGRNQPQH
TRBV1	TRBJ2-7	TSSVGREGHNEQY
TRBV6-5	TRBJ1-1	ASSYSTLNTEAF
TRBV4-1	TRBJ1-4	ASSQGAGRGGNEKLF
TRBV19	TRBJ1-5	ASSIFGGYSNQPQH
TRBV11-2	TRBJ1-2	ASSRMNRGLGYT
TRBV14	TRBJ1-1	ASSQNSGLGNTEAF
TRBV11-2	TRBJ2-1	ASSKDSSTSYNEQF
TRBV7-9	TRBJ1-2	SSSLGGQSHYT
TRBV2	TRBJ2-1	ASRSKGGTYNEQF
TRBV19	TRBJ1-2	ASNPTANYGYT
TRBV29-1	TRBJ2-1	SAWGGYNEQF
TRBV2	TRBJ2-7	ASSLTGDYEQY
TRBV2	TRBJ1-1	ASTRQTMNTEAF
TRBV30	TRBJ1-2	AWSAKRESGYT
TRBV6-1	TRBJ2-2	ASSGALLLRDRGNTGELF
TRBV4-1	TRBJ1-1	ASSQVKISGQGRGGEAF
TRBV10-2	TRBJ2-5	ASSWDRASQETQY
TRBV6-4	TRBJ2-1	ASSRGGDYNEQF